This T cell receptor (beta chain) was retrieved from a study of cytomegalovirus exposure and HLA in healthy donors. The PCR contained 60 Vbeta and 13 Jbeta primers. Only in-frame clones appear in the TCRdb table, and some are missing; sequencing was by immunoSEQ multiplex PCR. Among around 150,000 clones, 82% were seen once, and the ten largest hold over 1.2%. Germline V gene lookup returns CDR1 SGHTA and CDR2 FQGNSA. V dropped 4 bases and J dropped 3 bases, with 16 bases sitting between them. CDR3 length: 15 amino acids. The chain combines TRBV7-2 with TRBJ2-7; possible D gene TRBD2, 6 bases. The material sequenced was PBMCs. The sequence derives from a girl aged 5-17 years in good health and CMV-seropositive. CDR3 loop: CASSWSGGANYEQYF. The DNA for the CDR3 is TGTGCCAGCAGCTGGAGTGGAGGGGCGAACTACGAGCAGTACTTC.